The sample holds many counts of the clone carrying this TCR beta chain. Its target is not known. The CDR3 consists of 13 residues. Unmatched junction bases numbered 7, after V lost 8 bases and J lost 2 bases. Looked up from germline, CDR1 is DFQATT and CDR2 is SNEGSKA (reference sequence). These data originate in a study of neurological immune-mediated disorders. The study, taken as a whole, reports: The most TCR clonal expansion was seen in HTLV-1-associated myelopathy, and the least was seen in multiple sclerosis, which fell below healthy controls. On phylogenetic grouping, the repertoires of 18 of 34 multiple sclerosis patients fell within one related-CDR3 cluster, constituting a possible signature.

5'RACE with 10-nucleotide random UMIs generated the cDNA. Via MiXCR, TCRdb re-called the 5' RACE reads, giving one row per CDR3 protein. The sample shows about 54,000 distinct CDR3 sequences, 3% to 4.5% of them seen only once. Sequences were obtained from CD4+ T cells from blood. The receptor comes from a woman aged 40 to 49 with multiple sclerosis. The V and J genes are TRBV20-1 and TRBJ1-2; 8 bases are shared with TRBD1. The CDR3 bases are TGCAGTACCCCGGACAGGGCCAACTATGGCTACACCTTC. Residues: CSTPDRANYGYTF.